This T cell receptor beta chain is drawn from a study of T-cell reconstitution after alpha-beta-depleted transplantation in children. V dropped 3 bases and J dropped 7 bases, with 10 bases sitting between them. Germline V lookup: CDR1 SGDLS, CDR2 YYNGEE. This CDR3 is 12 amino acids long. Preparation of the TCRbeta library involved a method that used unique molecular identifiers. Using its own MiXCR run on the PCR reads, TCRdb lists one record per CDR3 protein. This table has hundreds of thousands of distinct CDR3 sequences, approximately 20% appearing once. This TCR was sampled from a human donor who donated a stem cell graft to a child with acute lymphoblastic leukemia. The chain links TRBV9 to TRBJ1-2; perhaps TRBD1 as D (6 bases). The sample was PBMCs from the stem cell graft donor, taken from the stem cell graft. CDR3 loop: CASSESGAGYTF. CDR3 DNA sequence: TGTGCCAGCAGCGAGTCAGGGGCTGGCTACACCTTC.